Listed here is a single T cell receptor beta chain. Its target is not known. Since the CDR3 does not end with the conserved phenylalanine or tryptophan, this likely comes from a read error. The DNA is omitted, as the CDR3 cannot be located on it reliably, and the CDR3 follows TCRdb's listing. Genomic DNA constituted the template upon which TCR beta VDJ and CDR3 profiling was performed. TCRdb used MiXCR to reprocess the reads, holding one entry per CDR3 protein. The repertoire consists of hundreds of thousands of distinct CDR3 sequences, with roughly 82% occurring once and the leading ten covering roughly 42%. The patients chosen for sequencing had shown expansion of CD8+CD57+ cells (detected by flow cytometry). All patients had severe acquired aplastic anemia. Patients were treatment-naive when blood was sampled. Germline V gene data show CDR1 as SGHVS and CDR2 as FQNEAQ. The CDR3 sequence runs 13 residues, both termini included.

This specimen belongs to a study of CD8+CD57+ T cells in acquired aplastic anemia. Turning to the study itself: Sorted CD4+ and CD8+ cells yielded roughly 3.2 ug of DNA on average.

Findings and caveats of the study: The same twenty-nine CD8+ CDR3 sequences occurred in patients and in controls.

Material for sequencing was sorted CD4+, CD8+, or CD8+CD57+ T cells (not recorded which) from PBMCs. The chain employs TRBV7-8 and TRBJ2-1; the D segment call TRBD1 is taken from the table without a DNA check. The receptor was isolated from a human donor with aplastic anemia. The CDR3 region is CASSLAGATDTQY.